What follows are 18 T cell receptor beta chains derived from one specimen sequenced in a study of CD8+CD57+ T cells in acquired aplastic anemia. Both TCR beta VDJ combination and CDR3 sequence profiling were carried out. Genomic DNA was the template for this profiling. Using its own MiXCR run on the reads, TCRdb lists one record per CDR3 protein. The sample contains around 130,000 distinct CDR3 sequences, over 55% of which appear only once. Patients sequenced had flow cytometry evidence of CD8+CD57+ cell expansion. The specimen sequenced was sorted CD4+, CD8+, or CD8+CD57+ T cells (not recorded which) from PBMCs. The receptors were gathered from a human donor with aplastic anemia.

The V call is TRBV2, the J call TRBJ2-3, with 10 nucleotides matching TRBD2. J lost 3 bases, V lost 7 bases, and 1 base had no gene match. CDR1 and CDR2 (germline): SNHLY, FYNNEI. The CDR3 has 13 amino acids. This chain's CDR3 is CASIAGGTDTQYF. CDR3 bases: TGTGCCAGCATAGCGGGGGGAACAGATACGCAGTATTTT.

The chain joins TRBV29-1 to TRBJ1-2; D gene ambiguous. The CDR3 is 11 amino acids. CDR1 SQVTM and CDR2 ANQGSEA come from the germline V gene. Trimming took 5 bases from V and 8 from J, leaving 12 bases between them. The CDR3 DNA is TGCAGCGTTACGGGAAGGAAGGGCTACACCTTC. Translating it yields CSVTGRKGYTF.

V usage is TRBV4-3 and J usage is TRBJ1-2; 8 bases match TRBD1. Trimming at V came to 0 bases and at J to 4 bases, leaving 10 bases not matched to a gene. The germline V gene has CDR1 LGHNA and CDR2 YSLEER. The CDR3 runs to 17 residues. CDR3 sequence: CASSQDFPGGAFYGYTF. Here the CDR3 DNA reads TGCGCCAGCAGCCAAGATTTCCCAGGGGGCGCATTCTATGGCTACACCTTC.

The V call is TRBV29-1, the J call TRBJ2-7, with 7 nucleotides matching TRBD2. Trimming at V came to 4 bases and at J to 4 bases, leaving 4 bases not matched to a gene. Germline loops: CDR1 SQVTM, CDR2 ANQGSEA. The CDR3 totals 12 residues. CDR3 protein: CSVGGGSYEQYF. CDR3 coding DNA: TGCAGCGTTGGAGGCGGGAGTTACGAGCAGTACTTC.

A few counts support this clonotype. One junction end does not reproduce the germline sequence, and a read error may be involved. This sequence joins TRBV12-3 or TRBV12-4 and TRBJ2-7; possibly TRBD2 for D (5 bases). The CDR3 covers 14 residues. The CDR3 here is CASSLVGGSDEQYF. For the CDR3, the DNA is TGTGCCAGCAGCTTAGTCGGTGGTAGCGACGAGCAGTACTTC.

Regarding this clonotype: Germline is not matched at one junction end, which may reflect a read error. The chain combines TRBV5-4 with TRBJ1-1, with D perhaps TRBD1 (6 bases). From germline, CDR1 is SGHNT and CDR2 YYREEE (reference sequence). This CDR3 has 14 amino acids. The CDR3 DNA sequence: TGCGCCAGCAGCTTGGAAGGGACACTGAGCAGAGCTTTCTTT. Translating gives CASSLEGTLSRAFF.

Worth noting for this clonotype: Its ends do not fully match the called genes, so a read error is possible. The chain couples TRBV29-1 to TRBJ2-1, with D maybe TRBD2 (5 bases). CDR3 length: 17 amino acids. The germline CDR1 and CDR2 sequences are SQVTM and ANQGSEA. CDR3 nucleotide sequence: TGCAGCGTTGTCGGCGCGTCCTGGCGGAGGTCCTACAATGAGCAGTCCTTC. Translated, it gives CSVVGASWRRSYNEQSF.

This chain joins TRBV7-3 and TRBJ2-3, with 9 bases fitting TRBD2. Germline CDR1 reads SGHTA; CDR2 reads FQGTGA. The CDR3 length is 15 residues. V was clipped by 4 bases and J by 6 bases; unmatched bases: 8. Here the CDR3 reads CASSWTSAPIDTQYF. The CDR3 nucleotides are TGTGCCAGCAGCTGGACTAGCGCACCTATTGATACGCAGTATTTT.

The CDR3 here is CASSEVDSSGYTF. The CDR3 DNA reads TGTGCCAGCAGTGAGGTTGACAGCTCCGGCTACACCTTC. The rearrangement joins TRBV2 to TRBJ1-2; D might be TRBD1 (5 bases). The V gene lost 3 bases and the J gene lost 8 bases, with 13 bases spanning the gap. The CDR3 sequence is 13 residues long. CDR1 and CDR2 (germline): SNHLY, FYNNEI.

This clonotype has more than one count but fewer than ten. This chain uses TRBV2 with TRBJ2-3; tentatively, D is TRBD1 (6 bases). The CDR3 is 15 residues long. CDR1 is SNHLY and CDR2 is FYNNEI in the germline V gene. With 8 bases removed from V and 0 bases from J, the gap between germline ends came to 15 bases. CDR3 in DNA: TGTGCCAGCGAATCCCGAGGGGGTAGCACAGATACGCAGTATTTT. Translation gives CASESRGGSTDTQYF.

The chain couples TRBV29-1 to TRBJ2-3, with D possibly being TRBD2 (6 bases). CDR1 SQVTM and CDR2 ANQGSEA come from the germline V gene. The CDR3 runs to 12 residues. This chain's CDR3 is CGWEAHTDTQYF. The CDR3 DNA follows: TGCGGGTGGGAGGCCCACACAGATACGCAGTATTTT.

CDR3 nucleotide sequence: TGTGCCAGCAGTGGTGGGGGCAGCAACCCGACGAACACCGGGGAGCTGTTTTTT. Protein: CASSGGGSNPTNTGELFF. The V gene is TRBV6-1, the J gene TRBJ2-2; D may be TRBD1 (6 bases). The CDR3 totals 18 residues. Per germline, CDR1 MNHNS and CDR2 SASEGT. Trimming stripped 4 bases from V and 0 bases from J, with 18 bases between.

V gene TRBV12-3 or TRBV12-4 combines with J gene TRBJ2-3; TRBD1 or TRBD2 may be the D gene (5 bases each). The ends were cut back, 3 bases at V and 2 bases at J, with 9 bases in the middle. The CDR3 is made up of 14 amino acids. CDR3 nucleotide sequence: TGTGCCAGCAGTTTTTGGGGGACCACAGATACGCAGTATTTT. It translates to CASSFWGTTDTQYF.

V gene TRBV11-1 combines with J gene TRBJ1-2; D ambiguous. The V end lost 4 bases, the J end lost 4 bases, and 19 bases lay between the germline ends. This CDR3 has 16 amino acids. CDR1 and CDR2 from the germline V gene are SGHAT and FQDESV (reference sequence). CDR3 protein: CASSSKPTDASYGYTF. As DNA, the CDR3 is TGTGCCAGCAGCTCCAAACCGACGGATGCTAGCTATGGCTACACCTTC.

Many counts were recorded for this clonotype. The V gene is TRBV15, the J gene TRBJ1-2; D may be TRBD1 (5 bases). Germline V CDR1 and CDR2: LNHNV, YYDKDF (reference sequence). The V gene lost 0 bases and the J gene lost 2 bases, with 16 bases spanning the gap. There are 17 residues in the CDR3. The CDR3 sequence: CATSRDVQEGSNYGYTF. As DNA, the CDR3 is TGTGCCACCAGCAGAGATGTCCAAGAGGGGTCAAACTATGGCTACACCTTC. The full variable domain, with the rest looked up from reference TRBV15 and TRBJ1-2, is DAMVIQNPRYQVTQFGKPVTLSCSQTLNHNVMYWYQQKSSQAPKLLFHYYDKDFNNEADTPDNFQSRRPNTSFCFLDIRSPGLGDTAMYLCATSRDVQEGSNYGYTFGSGTRLTVV.

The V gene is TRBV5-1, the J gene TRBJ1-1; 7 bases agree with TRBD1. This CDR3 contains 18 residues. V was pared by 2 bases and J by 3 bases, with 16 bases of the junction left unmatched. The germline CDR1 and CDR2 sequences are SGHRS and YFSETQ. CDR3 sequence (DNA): TGCGCCAGCAGCTTAGGCAGGGGGTCCATCTATGGCTACACTGAAGCTTTCTTT. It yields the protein CASSLGRGSIYGYTEAFF.

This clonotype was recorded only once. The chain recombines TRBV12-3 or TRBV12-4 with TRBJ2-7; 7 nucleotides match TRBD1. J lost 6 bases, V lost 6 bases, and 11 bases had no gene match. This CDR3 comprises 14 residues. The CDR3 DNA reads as TGTGCCAGCAGCCAAATAAAATGGGACAGCGAGCAGTACTTC. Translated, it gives CASSQIKWDSEQYF.

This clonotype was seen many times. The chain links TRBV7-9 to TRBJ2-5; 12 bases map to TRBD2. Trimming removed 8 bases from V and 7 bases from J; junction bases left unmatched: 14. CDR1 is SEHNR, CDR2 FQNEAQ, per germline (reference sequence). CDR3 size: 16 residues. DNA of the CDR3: TGTGCCAGCGGGATGCGACTAGCGGGGGCTTTGACGACCCAGTACTTC. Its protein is CASGMRLAGALTTQYF.